The 24 T cell receptor beta chains given below trace back to one sample, sequenced in a study of T-cell memory formation after mild COVID-19. TCRdb recomputed calls from the 5' RACE reads with MiXCR, one row per CDR3 protein. The table lists about 270,000 distinct CDR3 sequences, about a sixth of them singletons. Sequencing used PBMCs or a T cell subset sorted from them (not recorded which). Every receptor here comes from a young man who had mild COVID-19 (a few samples of this study predate the infection). Cell type and time point are not known.

This clonotype occurred a few times. The V call is TRBV7-9, the J call TRBJ2-7; a weak D match, TRBD2 (5 bases). The V gene lost 5 bases and the J gene lost 0 bases, with 11 bases spanning the gap. The CDR3 consists of 14 residues. Germline V lookup: CDR1 SEHNR, CDR2 FQNEAQ (reference sequence). The CDR3 here is CASSPPGYSYEQYF. The CDR3, as DNA: TGTGCCAGCAGCCCGCCGGGATACTCCTACGAGCAGTACTTC.

Only one count was recorded for this clonotype. The chain has TRBV27 and TRBJ1-4; D remains ambiguous. Per germline, CDR1 MNHEY and CDR2 SMNVEV (reference sequence). The CDR3 loop spans 14 amino acids. Trimming stripped 3 bases from V and 14 bases from J, with 19 bases between. The CDR3 region has the DNA TGTGCCAGCAGTTTCCTCGGGCCGCGGGAGGGCCTGTTTTTT. It specifies CASSFLGPREGLFF.

This clonotype was counted only a few times. The chain joins TRBV7-9 to TRBJ2-3; perhaps TRBD2 as D (5 bases). The V and J ends lost 1 base and 6 bases respectively, with 20 bases between them. CDR1 and CDR2 from the germline V gene are SEHNR and FQNEAQ (reference sequence). The CDR3 loop spans 17 amino acids. In DNA form, the CDR3 reads TGTGCCAGCAGCTTAGTTGGTTTAGCGCCCCCGTTGGATACGCAGTATTTT. This encodes CASSLVGLAPPLDTQYF.

The genes are TRBV4-1 and TRBJ2-2, with a possible D match to TRBD2 (6 bases). V was pared by 3 bases and J by 4 bases, with 12 bases between. The CDR3 runs 15 residues. CDR1 is MGHRA, CDR2 YSYEKL, per germline. The CDR3: CASSQATSSTGELFF. Written as DNA, the CDR3 is TGCGCCAGCAGCCAGGCTACTAGCAGCACCGGGGAGCTGTTTTTT.

This clonotype was seen ten or more times. The chain is built from TRBV10-3 and TRBJ2-1; D unclear. This CDR3 contains 13 residues. From germline, CDR1 is ENHRY and CDR2 SYGVKD. The ends were cut back, 7 bases at V and 5 bases at J, with 12 bases in the middle. The CDR3 DNA reads as TGTGCCATCAAGTCTGGGGAAAACAATGAGCAGTTCTTC. Translated: CAIKSGENNEQFF.

This clonotype was counted between two and nine times. This chain joins TRBV2 and TRBJ2-1, with 10 bases fitting TRBD1. Looked up from germline, CDR1 is SNHLY and CDR2 is FYNNEI. The length of the CDR3 is 14 residues. V lost 5 bases to trimming and J lost 6 bases; unmatched junction nucleotides: 4. In DNA form, the CDR3 reads TGTGCCAGCAGTCGACAGGGGGCGGCCAATGAGCAGTTCTTC. It encodes CASSRQGAANEQFF. Variable domain in full (rest from reference TRBV2 and TRBJ2-1): EPEVTQTPSHQVTQMGQEVILRCVPISNHLYFYWYRQILGQKVEFLVSFYNNEISEKSEIFDDQFSVERPDGSNFTLKIRSTKLEDSAMYFCASSRQGAANEQFFGPGTRLTVL.

The genes are TRBV9 and TRBJ1-4; TRBD1 might be the D (5 bases). This CDR3 is 15 amino acids long. Between the trimmed V and J ends, which lost 0 bases and 7 bases, there was a span of 13 bases. Looked up from germline, CDR1 is SGDLS and CDR2 is YYNGEE. The CDR3 nucleotides read TGTGCCAGCAGCGTAGGGGCCGAGGGGCGTGAAAAACTGTTTTTT. The encoded protein is CASSVGAEGREKLFF.

In its sample, this clonotype was seen a few times. The chain carries TRBV3-1 and TRBJ1-6, with D possibly TRBD1 on 5 matching bases. V lost 4 bases and J lost 6, with 16 bases in between. This CDR3 contains 16 residues. CDR1 and CDR2 from the germline V gene are LGHDT and YNNKEL (reference sequence). CDR3 coding DNA: TGTGCCAGCAGCCGCGGCACGGGGGTTCGTAATTCACCCCTCCACTTT. This translates into CASSRGTGVRNSPLHF.

CDR3 loop: CASSSRGEKLFF. The CDR3 DNA is TGTGCCAGCAGTTCCCGTGGGGAAAAACTGTTTTTT. The chain joins TRBV2 to TRBJ1-4; D uncertain. V lost 5 bases and J lost 8, with 9 bases in between. This CDR3 spans 12 amino acids. Germline CDR1 and CDR2: SNHLY and FYNNEI.

This clonotype was recorded a few times. V is TRBV29-1 and J is TRBJ1-1; 7 nucleotides agree with TRBD1. From germline, CDR1 is SQVTM and CDR2 ANQGSEA. V was pared by 4 bases and J by 5 bases, with 4 bases of the junction left unmatched. CDR3 length: 12 residues. The CDR3 nucleotides are TGCAGCGTTGGGGCAGGGGGTACTGAAGCTTTCTTT. As protein: CSVGAGGTEAFF.

In regard to this clonotype: A much larger clone lies a single base off, so this may be a read error. The V call is TRBV4-2, the J call TRBJ2-4, with TRBD2 matching 8 bases. CDR1 LGHNA and CDR2 YNFKEQ come from the germline V gene. The CDR3 runs 16 residues. DNA for the CDR3: TGTGCCAGCAGCCAAGATCTTGCCGCGGGGGGATACATTAAGTACTTC. Residues: CASSQDLAAGGYIKYF.

There are a few counts of this clonotype. The rearrangement links TRBV7-8 to TRBJ2-6; the match to TRBD1 covers 11 bases. V dropped 4 bases and J dropped 4; count of bases not matched to a gene: 6. Germline CDR1 reads SGHVS; CDR2 reads FQNEAQ. CDR3 size: 17 residues. CDR3 sequence: CASSSRTGGSGANVLTF. The CDR3 coding sequence is TGTGCCAGCAGCTCCCGGACAGGGGGCTCCGGGGCCAACGTCCTGACTTTC.

The J gene is TRBJ1-6, the V gene TRBV5-1; weak D call: TRBD1 (5 bases). V dropped 7 bases and J dropped 7 bases, with 9 bases sitting between them. This CDR3 comprises 12 residues. Germline V gene sequence: CDR1 SGHRS, CDR2 YFSETQ. CDR3 loop: CASGDSNSPLHF. The CDR3 DNA sequence: TGCGCCAGCGGGGACTCAAATTCACCCCTCCACTTT.

This clonotype occurred many times. J is TRBJ2-3 and V is TRBV7-2; 10 positions match TRBD2. Germline lookup yields CDR1 SGHTA and CDR2 FQGNSA. After removal of 3 bases from V and 3 bases from J, the junction contained 3 bases not matched to a gene. The length of the CDR3 is 15 residues. Here the CDR3 DNA reads TGTGCCAGCAGCTTGAAGCGGGGGGGTACAGATACGCAGTATTTT. It codes for CASSLKRGGTDTQYF.

This clonotype was observed at least ten times. The chain has TRBV3-1 and TRBJ2-2; D is unresolved. The V gene lost 4 bases and the J gene lost 4 bases, with 7 bases spanning the gap. There are 13 residues in the CDR3. The germline gives CDR1 LGHDT, CDR2 YNNKEL (reference sequence). CDR3 sequence reads: CASSRRATGELFF. CDR3 DNA sequence: TGTGCCAGCAGCCGCCGGGCCACCGGGGAGCTGTTTTTT.

The chain has TRBV6-6 and TRBJ2-3; tentatively, D is TRBD1 (6 bases). This CDR3 contains 16 residues. Trimming stripped 2 bases from V and 3 bases from J, with 15 bases between. Germline V gene sequence: CDR1 MNHNY, CDR2 SVGAGI (reference sequence). The CDR3 reads CASSYTTGLGTDTQYF. The CDR3 DNA reads as TGTGCCAGCAGTTACACCACAGGGCTTGGGACAGATACGCAGTATTTT.

This clonotype was seen more than once but under ten times. The rearrangement links TRBV4-2 to TRBJ1-1; no firm D call. V was clipped by 1 base and J by 4 bases, with 10 bases between them. This CDR3 comprises 14 residues. In germline, CDR1 is LGHNA, CDR2 YNFKEQ. The CDR3 loop reads CASSQGERGTEAFF. CDR3 nucleotide sequence: TGTGCCAGCAGCCAAGGCGAGCGGGGCACTGAAGCTTTCTTT.

The chain couples TRBV11-2 to TRBJ2-1; 13 bases agree with TRBD2. CDR1 SGHAT and CDR2 FQNNGV come from the germline V gene. CDR3 size: 17 residues. V shed 5 bases and J 0 bases; nucleotides not matched to a gene: 4. The CDR3 nucleotides are TGTGCCAGCAGCCGGACTAGCGGGGGCCCCTCCTACAATGAGCAGTTCTTC. Residues: CASSRTSGGPSYNEQFF. Filled out from reference TRBV11-2 and TRBJ2-1, the complete variable domain reads EAGVAQSPRYKIIEKRQSVAFWCNPISGHATLYWYQQILGQGPKLLIQFQNNGVVDDSQLPKDRFSAERLKGVDSTLKIQPAKLEDSAVYLCASSRTSGGPSYNEQFFGPGTRLTVL.

J is TRBJ1-1 and V is TRBV15; D ambiguous. V lost 0 bases, J lost 5 bases, and 16 bases lay in between. The CDR3 contains 16 residues. The V gene's germline CDR1 is LNHNV and CDR2 YYDKDF (reference sequence). CDR3 region: CATSREVGQEETEAFF. The CDR3 bases are TGTGCCACCAGCAGAGAAGTTGGCCAGGAGGAGACTGAAGCTTTCTTT.

This clonotype came up a few times. The gene calls are TRBV6-5 and TRBJ1-2; maybe TRBD1 (6 bases). The CDR3 extends over 14 amino acids. Per germline, CDR1 MNHEY and CDR2 SVGAGI. V dropped 4 bases and J dropped 7 bases, with 16 bases sitting between them. The CDR3 reads CASSSSTGIRGYTF. CDR3 bases: TGTGCCAGCAGTTCGTCAACAGGGATACGTGGCTACACCTTC.

This clonotype was observed a few times. CDR3 protein: CASTLGQTNTEAFF. CDR3 sequence (DNA): TGTGCCAGCACCCTCGGACAGACGAACACTGAAGCTTTCTTT. V usage is TRBV7-9 and J usage is TRBJ1-1; D perhaps matches TRBD1 (6 bases). V dropped 7 bases and J dropped 1 base, with 13 bases sitting between them. The CDR3 covers 14 residues. In germline, CDR1 is SEHNR, CDR2 FQNEAQ (reference sequence).

The sample holds many counts of this clonotype. The chain couples TRBV4-1 to TRBJ1-5; tentative D call: TRBD1 (6 bases). V dropped 3 bases and J dropped 4 bases, with 13 bases sitting between them. Germline V gene lookup returns CDR1 MGHRA and CDR2 YSYEKL. The CDR3 runs 15 residues. The CDR3 DNA sequence: TGCGCCAGCAGCCAGGGGGCCAGCGCTAATCAGCCCCAGCATTTT. Translating it yields CASSQGASANQPQHF.

V is TRBV20-1 and J is TRBJ2-1, with a weak D call TRBD2 (5 bases). Germline V CDR1 and CDR2: DFQATT, SNEGSKA (reference sequence). The germline V and J ends were trimmed by 5 bases and 2 bases, with 13 bases remaining between them. CDR3 length: 14 amino acids. CDR3 DNA: TGCAGTGCTCCCCGGGCTAGCCCCTACAATGAGCAGTTCTTC. Protein product: CSAPRASPYNEQFF.

The chain employs TRBV7-2 and TRBJ2-2; 10 bases are a match to TRBD1. The CDR3 is made up of 16 amino acids. Germline CDR1 reads SGHTA; CDR2 reads FQGNSA. Trimming at V came to 5 bases and at J to 6 bases, leaving 9 bases not matched to a gene. The CDR3 nucleotides are TGTGCCAGCAGCCGACAGGGGGCGCTGAGAGCCGGGGAGCTGTTTTTT. Translation: CASSRQGALRAGELFF.